These 18 T cell receptor beta chains came from one sample sequenced in a study of CXCR3-negative and CXCR3-positive naive CD8 T cells. Carrying UMI labels, the TRB cDNA libraries were prepared through 5' RACE. TCRdb reprocessed the 5' RACE reads and reports one entry per CDR3 protein, with no DNA. The sample table sets out roughly 71,000 distinct CDR3 sequences. Material for sequencing was naive CXCR3- CD8+ T cells from blood. Documented subset: CD45RO-CCR7+CD27+CD95- naive CD8+ T cells lacking CXCR3 (TNR3-). The receptor set was obtained from a human donor in good health. Some clones in this sample may be carry-over from other donors' samples.

The chain couples TRBV7-9 to TRBJ2-2. CDR1 and CDR2 (germline): SEHNR, FQNEAQ (reference sequence). The CDR3 extends over 15 amino acids. The CDR3 spells CASSLVERYTGELFF.

This chain joins TRBV14 and TRBJ1-1. Germline-derived CDR1 and CDR2 are SGHDN and FVKESK. The CDR3 extends over 16 amino acids. CDR3 in amino acids: CASSQDVGVVGTEALF.

The chain combines TRBV12-3 or TRBV12-4 with TRBJ2-1; as DNA is missing, the TRBD1 call by TCRdb cannot be tested. This CDR3 region has 12 residues. This CDR3 reads CASRTGSYEQFF.

The chain has TRBV5-1 and TRBJ2-1; there is no DNA to check the TCRdb D call of TRBD1. The length of the CDR3 is 14 residues. Germline CDR1 reads SGHRS; CDR2 reads YFSETQ. The CDR3 region is CASSLEGADNEQFF.

CDR3 amino acids: CASSLPGIYNQPQHF. The V gene is TRBV7-8, the J gene TRBJ1-5; TCRdb picks TRBD1, but there is no DNA to check that call. The CDR3 runs to 15 residues. The germline V gene encodes CDR1 SGHVS and CDR2 FQNEAQ.

The chain couples TRBV7-6 to TRBJ1-1; TCRdb indicates TRBD1, and absent DNA this call remains unverified. The CDR3 has 15 residues. Germline CDR1 is SGHVS and CDR2 is FNYEAQ. The CDR3 protein is CASSIPTGMNTEAFF.

The gene calls are TRBV7-2 and TRBJ2-2; there is no DNA to check the TCRdb D call of TRBD1. Germline V lookup: CDR1 SGHTA, CDR2 FQGNSA. The CDR3 loop spans 16 amino acids. The CDR3 spells CASSSYGQGNTGELFF.

The genes are TRBV6-2 or TRBV6-3 and TRBJ2-1. The CDR3 consists of 14 residues. Germline loops: CDR1 MNHEY, CDR2 SVGEGT. The CDR3 loop is CASSYRGPYNEQFF.

The chain has TRBV7-2 and TRBJ2-3; TCRdb proposes TRBD2, but this gene call is untestable without DNA. This CDR3 has 16 residues. Looked up from germline, CDR1 is SGHTA and CDR2 is FQGNSA. The CDR3 loop reads CASSLVAGAVADTQYF.

The rearrangement uses TRBV5-1 and TRBJ1-1. This CDR3 is 14 amino acids long. In germline, CDR1 is SGHRS, CDR2 YFSETQ. This chain's CDR3 is CASSLGWLNTEAFF.

This chain links TRBV7-9 with TRBJ2-7; TCRdb outputs TRBD1, but without DNA this stays unchecked. CDR3 length: 13 amino acids. CDR1 is SEHNR, CDR2 FQNEAQ, per germline (reference sequence). The CDR3 sequence is CASSGQGGYEQYF.

The chain employs TRBV25-1 and TRBJ2-1. Germline V gives CDR1 MGHDK, CDR2 SYGVNS. There are 14 residues in the CDR3. The CDR3 spells CASLSSSSYNEQFF.

This chain joins TRBV6-2 or TRBV6-3 and TRBJ2-7; the TRBD2 assignment by TCRdb is unverifiable without DNA. CDR1 is MNHEY, CDR2 SVGEGT, per germline. This CDR3 contains 14 residues. This CDR3 reads CASSPFGGAYEQYF.

The J gene is TRBJ1-1, the V gene TRBV5-6. CDR3 length: 14 residues. Germline lookup yields CDR1 SGHDT and CDR2 YYEEEE. CDR3 sequence reads: CASSLISVNTEAFF.

The V call is TRBV7-9, the J call TRBJ2-1; TCRdb designates TRBD1, a call that cannot be tested without DNA. CDR3 length equals 12 residues. Germline assignment: CDR1 SEHNR and CDR2 FQNEAQ (reference sequence). The CDR3 sequence: CASSLDPPGQFF.

V gene TRBV3-1 combines with J gene TRBJ1-3. The CDR3 has 16 residues. CDR1 is LGHDT and CDR2 is YNNKEL in the germline V gene (reference sequence). The CDR3 sequence is CASSQNYGISGNTIYF.

The gene calls are TRBV7-8 and TRBJ2-7; TCRdb indicates TRBD2, and absent DNA this call remains unverified. This CDR3 is built from 19 residues. The germline V gene encodes CDR1 SGHVS and CDR2 FQNEAQ. CDR3 residues: CASSLWAVGHEQVPYEQYF.

The V gene is TRBV7-9, the J gene TRBJ1-6. CDR3 size: 16 residues. The germline gives CDR1 SEHNR, CDR2 FQNEAQ (reference sequence). CDR3 region: CASSLIVGLNNSPLHF. Filled out from reference TRBV7-9 and TRBJ1-6, the complete variable domain reads DTGVSQNPRHKITKRGQNVTFRCDPISEHNRLYWYRQTLGQGPEFLTYFQNEAQLEKSRLLSDRFSAERPKGSFSTLEIQRTEQGDSAMYLCASSLIVGLNNSPLHFGNGTRLTVT.